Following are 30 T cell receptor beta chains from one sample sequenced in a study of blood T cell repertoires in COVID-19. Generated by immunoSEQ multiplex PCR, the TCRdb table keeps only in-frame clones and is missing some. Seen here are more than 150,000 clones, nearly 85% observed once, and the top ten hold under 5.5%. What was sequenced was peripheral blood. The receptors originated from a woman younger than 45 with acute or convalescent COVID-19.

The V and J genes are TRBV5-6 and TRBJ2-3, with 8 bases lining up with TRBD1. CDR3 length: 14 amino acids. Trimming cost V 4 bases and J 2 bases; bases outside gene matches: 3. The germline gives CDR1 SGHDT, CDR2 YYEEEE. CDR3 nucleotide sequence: TGTGCCAGCAGCGCGGGACAGGCCACAGATACGCAGTATTTT. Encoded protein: CASSAGQATDTQYF.

In nucleotides, the CDR3 is TGTGCCAGCAGCTCCACAGGGGTTGGGCCTGAAGCTTTCTTT. Translated: CASSSTGVGPEAFF. This chain uses TRBV7-2 with TRBJ1-1, with 7 bases lining up with TRBD1. CDR3 length equals 14 residues. The trim removed 4 bases at V and 6 bases at J, leaving 8 bases unmatched. Germline V gives CDR1 SGHTA, CDR2 FQGNSA.

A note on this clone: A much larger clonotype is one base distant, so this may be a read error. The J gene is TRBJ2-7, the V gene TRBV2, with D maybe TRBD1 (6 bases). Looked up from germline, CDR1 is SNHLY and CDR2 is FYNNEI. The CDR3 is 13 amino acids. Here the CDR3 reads CVSNTRDTYEQYF. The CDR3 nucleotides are TGTGTCAGCAATACGAGGGACACCTACGAGCAGTACTTC.

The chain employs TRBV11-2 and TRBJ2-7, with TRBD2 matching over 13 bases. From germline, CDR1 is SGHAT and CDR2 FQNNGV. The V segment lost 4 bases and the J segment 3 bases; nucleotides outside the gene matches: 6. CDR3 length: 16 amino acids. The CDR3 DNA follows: TGTGCCAGCAGCTGGACTAGCGGGAGTAAAATCTACGAGCAGTACTTC. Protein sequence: CASSWTSGSKIYEQYF.

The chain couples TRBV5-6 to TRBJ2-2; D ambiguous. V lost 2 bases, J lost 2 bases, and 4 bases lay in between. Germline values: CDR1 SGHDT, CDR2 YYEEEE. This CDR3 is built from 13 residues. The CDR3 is CASSFPNTGELFF. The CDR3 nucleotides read TGTGCCAGCAGCTTTCCAAACACCGGGGAGCTGTTTTTT.

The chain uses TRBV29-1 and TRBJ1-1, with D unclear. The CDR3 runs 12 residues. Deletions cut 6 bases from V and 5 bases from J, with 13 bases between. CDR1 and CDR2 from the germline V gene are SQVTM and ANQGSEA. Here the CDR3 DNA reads TGCAGCGTCACAATGGCGCGGACTGAAGCTTTCTTT. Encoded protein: CSVTMARTEAFF.

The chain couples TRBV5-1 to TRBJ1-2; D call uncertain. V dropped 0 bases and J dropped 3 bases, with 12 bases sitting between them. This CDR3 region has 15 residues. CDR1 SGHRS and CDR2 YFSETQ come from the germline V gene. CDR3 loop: CASSLALGRDYGYTF. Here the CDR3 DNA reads TGCGCCAGCAGCTTGGCTCTGGGTCGGGACTATGGCTACACCTTC.

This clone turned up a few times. CDR3 bases: TGTGCCAGCAGTGCGACCCTCTATAACATTGGCGGGTTGTACGAGCAGTACTTC. Translation: CASSATLYNIGGLYEQYF. This chain joins TRBV6-1 and TRBJ2-7; D may be TRBD2 (5 bases). Trimming pared 4 bases from V and 4 bases from J, leaving 26 bases between. This CDR3 contains 18 residues. Germline CDR1 reads MNHNS; CDR2 reads SASEGT.

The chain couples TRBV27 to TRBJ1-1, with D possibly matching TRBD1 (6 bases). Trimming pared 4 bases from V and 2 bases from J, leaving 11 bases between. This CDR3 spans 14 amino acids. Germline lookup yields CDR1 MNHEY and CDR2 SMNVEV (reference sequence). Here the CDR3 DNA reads TGTGCCAGCAGTTGGGGGCGCGGAAACACTGAAGCTTTCTTT. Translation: CASSWGRGNTEAFF.

CDR3 sequence: CASKRGQDSYEQYF. Written as DNA, the CDR3 is TGTGCCAGCAAACGTGGACAGGACTCCTACGAGCAGTACTTC. The V gene is TRBV6-5, the J gene TRBJ2-7; TRBD1 matches 7 bases. The CDR3 spans 14 residues. Germline V gene data show CDR1 as MNHEY and CDR2 as SVGAGI. V gave up 7 bases and J gave up 0 bases; unmatched junction bases: 6.

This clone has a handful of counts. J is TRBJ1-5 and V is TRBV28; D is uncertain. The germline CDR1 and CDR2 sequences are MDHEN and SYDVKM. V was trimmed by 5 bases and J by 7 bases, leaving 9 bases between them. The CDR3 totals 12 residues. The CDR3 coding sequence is TGTGCCAGCAGTCCGAGCCGGCAGCCCCAGCATTTT. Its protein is CASSPSRQPQHF.

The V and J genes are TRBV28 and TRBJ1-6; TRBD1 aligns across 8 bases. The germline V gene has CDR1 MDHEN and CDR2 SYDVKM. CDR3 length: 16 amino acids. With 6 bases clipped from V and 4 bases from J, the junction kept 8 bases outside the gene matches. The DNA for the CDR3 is TGTGCCAGCAGCACTCCGGGACAGGCTTATAATTCACCCCTCCACTTT. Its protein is CASSTPGQAYNSPLHF.

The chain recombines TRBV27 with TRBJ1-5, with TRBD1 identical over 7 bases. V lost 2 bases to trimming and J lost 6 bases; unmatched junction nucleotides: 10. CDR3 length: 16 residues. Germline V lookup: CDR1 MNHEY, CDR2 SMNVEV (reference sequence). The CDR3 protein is CASSLRAQGWFQPQHF. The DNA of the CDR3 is TGTGCCAGCAGTTTAAGGGCACAGGGGTGGTTTCAGCCCCAGCATTTT.

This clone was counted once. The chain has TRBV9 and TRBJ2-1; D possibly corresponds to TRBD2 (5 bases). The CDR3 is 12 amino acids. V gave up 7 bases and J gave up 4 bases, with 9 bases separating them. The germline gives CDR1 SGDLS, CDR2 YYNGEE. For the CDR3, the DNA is TGTGCCAGCCGCGGACTTTACAATGAGCAGTTCTTC. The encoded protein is CASRGLYNEQFF.

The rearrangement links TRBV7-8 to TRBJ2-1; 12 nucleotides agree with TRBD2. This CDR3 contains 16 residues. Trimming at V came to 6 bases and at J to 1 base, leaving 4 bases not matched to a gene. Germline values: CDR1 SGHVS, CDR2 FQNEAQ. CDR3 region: CASRPTSGGSYNEQFF. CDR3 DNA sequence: TGTGCCAGCAGGCCCACTAGCGGGGGGTCCTACAATGAGCAGTTCTTC.

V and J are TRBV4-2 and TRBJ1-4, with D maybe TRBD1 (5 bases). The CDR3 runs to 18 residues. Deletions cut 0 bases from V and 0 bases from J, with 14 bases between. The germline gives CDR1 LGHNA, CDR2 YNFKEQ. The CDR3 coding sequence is TGTGCCAGCAGCCAAGATGAGCAGGGCTTCACAACTAATGAAAAACTGTTTTTT. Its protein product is CASSQDEQGFTTNEKLFF.

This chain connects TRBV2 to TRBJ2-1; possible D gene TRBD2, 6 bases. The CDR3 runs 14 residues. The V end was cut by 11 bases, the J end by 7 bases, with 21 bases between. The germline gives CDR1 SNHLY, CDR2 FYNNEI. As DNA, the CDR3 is TGTGCCGTGGGGGAGGACTCGTCAGATAATGAGCAGTTCTTC. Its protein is CAVGEDSSDNEQFF.

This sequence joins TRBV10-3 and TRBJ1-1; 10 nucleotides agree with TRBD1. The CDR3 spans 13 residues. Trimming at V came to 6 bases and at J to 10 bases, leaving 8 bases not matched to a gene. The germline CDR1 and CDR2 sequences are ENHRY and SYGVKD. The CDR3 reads CAIRRQGARGAFF. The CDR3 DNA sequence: TGTGCCATCAGGAGACAGGGGGCGAGGGGAGCTTTCTTT.

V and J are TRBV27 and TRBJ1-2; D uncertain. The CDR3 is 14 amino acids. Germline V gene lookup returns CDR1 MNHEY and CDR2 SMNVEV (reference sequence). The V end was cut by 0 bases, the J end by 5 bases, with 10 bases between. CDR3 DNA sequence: TGTGCCAGCAGTTTATCGATCGGAGGTTATGGCTACACCTTC. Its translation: CASSLSIGGYGYTF.

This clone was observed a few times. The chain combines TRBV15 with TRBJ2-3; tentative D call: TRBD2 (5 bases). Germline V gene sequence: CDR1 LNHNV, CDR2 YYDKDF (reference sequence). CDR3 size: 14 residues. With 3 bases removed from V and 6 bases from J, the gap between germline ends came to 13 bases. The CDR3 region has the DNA TGTGCCACCAGCAGGGGGAGATCACCGGATACGCAGTATTTT. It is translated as CATSRGRSPDTQYF.

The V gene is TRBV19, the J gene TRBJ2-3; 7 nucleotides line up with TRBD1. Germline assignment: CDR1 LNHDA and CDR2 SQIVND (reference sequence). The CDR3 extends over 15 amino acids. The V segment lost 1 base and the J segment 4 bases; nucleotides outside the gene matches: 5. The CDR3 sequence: CASSIAEGGPDTQYF. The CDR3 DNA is TGTGCCAGTAGTATAGCCGAAGGGGGCCCAGATACGCAGTATTTT.

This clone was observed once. The CDR3 region has the DNA TGTGCCAGCAGCTCGGGGCGCCGGGACAGGGGGAATACGCAGTATTTT. It yields the protein CASSSGRRDRGNTQYF. The chain is built from TRBV11-1 and TRBJ2-3; TRBD1 matches at 11 bases. The CDR3 has 16 residues. The V and J ends lost 4 bases and 7 bases, in that order; junction bases with no gene match: 10. In germline, CDR1 is SGHAT, CDR2 FQDESV (reference sequence).

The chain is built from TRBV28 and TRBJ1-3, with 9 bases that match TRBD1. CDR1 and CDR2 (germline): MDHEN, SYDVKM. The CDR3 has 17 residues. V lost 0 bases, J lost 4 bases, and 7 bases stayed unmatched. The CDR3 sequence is CASSLWEQGARGNTIYF. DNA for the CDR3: TGTGCCAGCAGTTTATGGGAACAGGGGGCACGGGGAAACACCATATATTTT.

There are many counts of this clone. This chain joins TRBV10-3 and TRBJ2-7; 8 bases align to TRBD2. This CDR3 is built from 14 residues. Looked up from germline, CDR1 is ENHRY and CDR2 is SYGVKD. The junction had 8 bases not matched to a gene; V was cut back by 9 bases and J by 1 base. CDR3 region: CAISREGVSYEQYF. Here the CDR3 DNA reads TGTGCCATTAGCCGGGAGGGGGTATCCTACGAGCAGTACTTC.

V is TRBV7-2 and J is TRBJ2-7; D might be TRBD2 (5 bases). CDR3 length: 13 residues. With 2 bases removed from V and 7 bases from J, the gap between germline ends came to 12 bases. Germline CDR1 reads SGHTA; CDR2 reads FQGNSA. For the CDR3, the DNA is TGTGCCAGCAGCTTAATCCCTACGGGAGAGCAGTACTTC. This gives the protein CASSLIPTGEQYF.

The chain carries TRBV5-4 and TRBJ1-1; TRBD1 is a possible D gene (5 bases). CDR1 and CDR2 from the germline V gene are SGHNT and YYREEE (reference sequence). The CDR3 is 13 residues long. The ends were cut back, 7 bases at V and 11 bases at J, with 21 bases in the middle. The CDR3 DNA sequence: TGTGCCAGCCACCCCCGTGAGGACAAAGAGGCTTTCTTT. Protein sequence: CASHPREDKEAFF.

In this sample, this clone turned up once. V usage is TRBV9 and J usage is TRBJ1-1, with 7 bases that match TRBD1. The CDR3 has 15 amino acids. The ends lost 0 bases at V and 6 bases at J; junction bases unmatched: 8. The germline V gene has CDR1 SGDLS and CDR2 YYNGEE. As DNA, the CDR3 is TGTGCCAGCAGCGTAGTGCCCACAGGGACAGCTGAAGCTTTCTTT. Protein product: CASSVVPTGTAEAFF.

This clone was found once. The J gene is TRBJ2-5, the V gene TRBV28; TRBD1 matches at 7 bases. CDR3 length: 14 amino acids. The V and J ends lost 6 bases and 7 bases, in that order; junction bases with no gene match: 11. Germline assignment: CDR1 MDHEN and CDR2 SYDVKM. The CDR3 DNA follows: TGTGCCAGCAGGGCCAGACAGGGCTCCGTGACCCAGTACTTC. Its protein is CASRARQGSVTQYF.

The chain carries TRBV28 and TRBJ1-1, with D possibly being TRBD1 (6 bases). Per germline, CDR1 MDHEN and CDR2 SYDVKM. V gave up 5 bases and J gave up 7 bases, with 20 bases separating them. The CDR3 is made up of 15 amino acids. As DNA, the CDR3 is TGTGCCAGCAGTCCACTAAGGGCAGGGGCTGGTGAAGCTTTCTTT. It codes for CASSPLRAGAGEAFF. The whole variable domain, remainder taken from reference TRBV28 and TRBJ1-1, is DVKVTQSSRYLVKRTGEKVFLECVQDMDHENMFWYRQDPGLGLRLIYFSYDVKMKEKGDIPEGYSVSREKKERFSLILESASTNQTSMYLCASSPLRAGAGEAFFGQGTRLTVV.

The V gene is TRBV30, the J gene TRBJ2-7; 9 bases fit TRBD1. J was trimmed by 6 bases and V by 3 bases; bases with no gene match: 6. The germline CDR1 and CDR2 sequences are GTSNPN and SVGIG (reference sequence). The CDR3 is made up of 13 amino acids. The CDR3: CAWRGTGTLEQYF. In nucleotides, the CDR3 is TGTGCCTGGAGAGGGACAGGGACTCTCGAGCAGTACTTC.